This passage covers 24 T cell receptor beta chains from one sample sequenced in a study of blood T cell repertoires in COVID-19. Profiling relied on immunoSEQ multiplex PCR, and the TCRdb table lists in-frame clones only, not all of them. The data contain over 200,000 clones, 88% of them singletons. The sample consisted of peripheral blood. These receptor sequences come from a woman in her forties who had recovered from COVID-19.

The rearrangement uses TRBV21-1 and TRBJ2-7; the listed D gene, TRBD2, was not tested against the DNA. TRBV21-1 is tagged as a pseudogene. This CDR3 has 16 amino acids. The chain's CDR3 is CASSKGEAAARDEQYV. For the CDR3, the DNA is TGTGCCAGCAGCAAAGGAGAGGCGGCCGCCCGGGACGAGCAGTACGTC.

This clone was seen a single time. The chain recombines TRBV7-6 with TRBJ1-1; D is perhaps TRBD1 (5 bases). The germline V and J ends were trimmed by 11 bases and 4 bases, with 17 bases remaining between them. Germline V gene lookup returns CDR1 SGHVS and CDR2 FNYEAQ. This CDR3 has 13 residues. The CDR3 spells CAATRAGGTEAFF. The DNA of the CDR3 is TGTGCCGCCACAAGGGCGGGGGGCACTGAAGCTTTCTTT.

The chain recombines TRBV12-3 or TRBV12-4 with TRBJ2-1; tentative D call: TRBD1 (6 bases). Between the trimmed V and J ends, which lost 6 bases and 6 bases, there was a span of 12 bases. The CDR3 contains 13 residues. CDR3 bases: TGTGCCAGCAGACCGGGACAAACCAATGAGCAGTTCTTC. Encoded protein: CASRPGQTNEQFF.

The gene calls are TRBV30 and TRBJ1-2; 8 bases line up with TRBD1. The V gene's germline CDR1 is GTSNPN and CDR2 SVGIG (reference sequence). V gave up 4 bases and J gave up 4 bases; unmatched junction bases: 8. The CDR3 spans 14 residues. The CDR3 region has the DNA TGTGCCTGGAACCCAGGGGGCTCCCCCTATGGCTACACCTTC. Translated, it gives CAWNPGGSPYGYTF.

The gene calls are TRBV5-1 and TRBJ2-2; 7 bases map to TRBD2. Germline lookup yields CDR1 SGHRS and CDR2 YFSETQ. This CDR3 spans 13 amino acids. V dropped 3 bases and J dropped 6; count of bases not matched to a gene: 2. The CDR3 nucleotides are TGCGCCAGCAGCTCGGGAGGCCCCGGGGAGCTGTTTTTT. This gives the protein CASSSGGPGELFF.

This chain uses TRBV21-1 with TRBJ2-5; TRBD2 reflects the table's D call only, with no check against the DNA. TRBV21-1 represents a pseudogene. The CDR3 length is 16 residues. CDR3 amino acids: CASSNPGREMGETQYF. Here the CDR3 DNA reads TGTGCCAGCAGCAACCCCGGGCGGGAGATGGGAGAGACCCAGTACTTC.

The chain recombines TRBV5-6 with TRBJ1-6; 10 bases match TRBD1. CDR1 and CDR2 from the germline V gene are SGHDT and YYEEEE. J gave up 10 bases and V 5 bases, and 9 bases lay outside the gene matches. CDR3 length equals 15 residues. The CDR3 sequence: CASRRRQGARSPLHF. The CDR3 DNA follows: TGTGCCAGCAGACGAAGACAGGGGGCGAGATCACCCCTCCACTTT. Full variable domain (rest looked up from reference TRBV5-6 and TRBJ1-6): DAGVTQSPTHLIKTRGQQVTLRCSPKSGHDTVSWYQQALGQGPQFIFQYYEEEERQRGNFPDRFSGHQFPNYSSELNVNALLLGDSALYLCASRRRQGARSPLHFGNGTRLTVT.

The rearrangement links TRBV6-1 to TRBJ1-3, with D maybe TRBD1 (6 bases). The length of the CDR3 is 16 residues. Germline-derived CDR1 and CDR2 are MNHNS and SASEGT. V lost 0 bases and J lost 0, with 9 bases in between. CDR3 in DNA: TGTGCCAGCAGTGAAGCGGGGGCCCGCTCTGGAAACACCATATATTTT. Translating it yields CASSEAGARSGNTIYF.

The CDR3 nucleotides read TGTGCCAGCAGCCACGCTCTGGCGAACACTGAAGCTTTCTTT. This gives the protein CASSHALANTEAFF. V usage is TRBV3-1 (or the pseudogene TRBV3-2) and J usage is TRBJ1-1; D is ambiguous. Germline loops: CDR1 LGHDT, CDR2 YNNKEL (reference sequence). Trimming shortened V by 3 bases and J by 1 base, and 9 bases separated the two germline ends. This CDR3 comprises 14 residues.

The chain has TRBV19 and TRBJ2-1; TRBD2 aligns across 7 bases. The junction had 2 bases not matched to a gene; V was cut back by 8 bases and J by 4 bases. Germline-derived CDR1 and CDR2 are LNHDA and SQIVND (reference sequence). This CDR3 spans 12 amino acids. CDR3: CASGRGYNEQFF. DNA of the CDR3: TGTGCCAGTGGGCGGGGGTACAATGAGCAGTTCTTC.

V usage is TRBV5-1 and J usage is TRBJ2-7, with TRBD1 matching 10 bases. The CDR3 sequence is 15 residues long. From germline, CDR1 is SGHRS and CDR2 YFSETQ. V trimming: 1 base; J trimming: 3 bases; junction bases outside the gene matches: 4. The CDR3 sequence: CASSLSGQGGYEQYF. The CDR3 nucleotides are TGCGCCAGCAGCTTGTCCGGACAGGGGGGCTACGAGCAGTACTTC. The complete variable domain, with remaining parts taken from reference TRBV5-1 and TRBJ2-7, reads KAGVTQTPRYLIKTRGQQVTLSCSPISGHRSVSWYQQTPGQGLQFLFEYFSETQRNKGNFPGRFSGRQFSNSRSEMNVSTLELGDSALYLCASSLSGQGGYEQYFGPGTRLTVT.

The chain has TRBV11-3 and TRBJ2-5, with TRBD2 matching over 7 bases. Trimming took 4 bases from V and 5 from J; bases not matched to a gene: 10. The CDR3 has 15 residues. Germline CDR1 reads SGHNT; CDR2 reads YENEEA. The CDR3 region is CASSSQGGLGETQYF. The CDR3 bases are TGTGCCAGCAGCTCCCAAGGCGGACTAGGGGAGACCCAGTACTTC. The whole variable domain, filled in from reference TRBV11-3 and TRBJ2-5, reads EAGVVQSPRYKIIEKKQPVAFWCNPISGHNTLYWYLQNLGQGPELLIRYENEEAVDDSQLPKDRFSAERLKGVDSTLKIQPAELGDSAVYLCASSSQGGLGETQYFGPGTRLLVL.

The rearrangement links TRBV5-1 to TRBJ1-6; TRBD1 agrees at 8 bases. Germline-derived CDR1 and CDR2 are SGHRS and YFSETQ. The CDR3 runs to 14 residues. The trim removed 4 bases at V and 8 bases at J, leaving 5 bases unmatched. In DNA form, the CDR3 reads TGCGCCAGCAGCCCGGGGGGACAGGATTCACCCCTCCACTTT. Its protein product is CASSPGGQDSPLHF.

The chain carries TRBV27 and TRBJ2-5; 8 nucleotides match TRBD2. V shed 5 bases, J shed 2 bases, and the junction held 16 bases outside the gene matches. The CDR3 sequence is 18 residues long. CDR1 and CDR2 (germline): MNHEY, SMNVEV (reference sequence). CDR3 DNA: TGTGCCAGCAGTCCCCGGGGAGCGGGAGCCCCGGGGCAAGAGACCCAGTACTTC. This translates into CASSPRGAGAPGQETQYF.

CDR3 region: CASSPRTGLYEQYV. The CDR3 nucleotides are TGTGCCAGCAGTCCGCGGACAGGATTGTACGAGCAGTACGTC. The chain has TRBV6-2 or TRBV6-3 and TRBJ2-7, with 7 bases fitting TRBD1. Unmatched junction bases numbered 8, after V lost 5 bases and J lost 4 bases. There are 14 residues in the CDR3. CDR1 is MNHEY and CDR2 is SVGEGT in the germline V gene.

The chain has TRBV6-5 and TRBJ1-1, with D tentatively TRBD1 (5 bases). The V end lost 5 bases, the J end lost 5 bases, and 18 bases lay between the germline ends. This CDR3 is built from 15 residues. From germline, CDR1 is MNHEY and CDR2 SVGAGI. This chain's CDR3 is CASSPGVPGGTEAFF. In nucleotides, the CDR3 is TGTGCCAGCAGTCCCGGGGTCCCTGGGGGGACTGAAGCTTTCTTT.

CDR3 sequence: CASRRSLRESESPYNEQFF. As DNA, the CDR3 is TGTGCAAGTCGCCGTTCCCTCCGGGAATCCGAGTCCCCCTACAATGAGCAGTTCTTC. The chain employs TRBV12-2 and TRBJ2-1; the tabulated D call, TRBD2, remains unverified against the DNA. TRBV12-2 counts as a pseudogene. The CDR3 is made up of 19 amino acids.

The chain's CDR3 is CASSRASGRSNEQFF. CDR3 bases: TGTGCCAGCAGCCGAGCTAGCGGGAGGTCGAATGAGCAGTTCTTC. The J gene is TRBJ2-1, the V gene TRBV6-5; 11 bases are shared with TRBD2. The ends lost 6 bases at V and 7 bases at J; junction bases unmatched: 8. CDR3 size: 15 residues. Germline CDR1 MNHEY, CDR2 SVGAGI.

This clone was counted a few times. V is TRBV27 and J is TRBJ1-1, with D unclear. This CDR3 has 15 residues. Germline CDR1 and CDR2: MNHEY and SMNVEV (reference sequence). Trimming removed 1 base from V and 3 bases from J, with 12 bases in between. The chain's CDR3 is CASSLWGRRDTEAFF. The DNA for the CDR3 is TGTGCCAGCAGTTTATGGGGTAGGAGGGACACTGAAGCTTTCTTT.

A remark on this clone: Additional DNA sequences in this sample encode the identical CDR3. The CDR3: CASSQDRGYTF. CDR3 in DNA: TGTGCCAGCAGCCAGGACAGGGGCTACACCTTC. The V call is TRBV3-1 (or the pseudogene TRBV3-2), the J call TRBJ1-2; 7 bases map to TRBD1. In germline, CDR1 is LGHDT, CDR2 YNNKEL (reference sequence). The CDR3 has 11 residues. V lost 3 bases and J lost 8; bases outside the gene matches: 0.

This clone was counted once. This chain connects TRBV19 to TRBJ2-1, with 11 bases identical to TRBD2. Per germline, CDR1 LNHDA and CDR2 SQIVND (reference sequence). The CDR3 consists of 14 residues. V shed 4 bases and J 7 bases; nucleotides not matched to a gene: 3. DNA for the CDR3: TGTGCCAGTAGTAGGGGACTAGCGGTGAATGAGCAGTTCTTC. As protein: CASSRGLAVNEQFF.

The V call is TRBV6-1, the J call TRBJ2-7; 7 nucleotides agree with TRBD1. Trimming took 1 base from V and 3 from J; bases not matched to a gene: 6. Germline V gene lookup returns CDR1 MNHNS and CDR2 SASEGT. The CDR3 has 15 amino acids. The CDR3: CASSEGWGQHYEQYV. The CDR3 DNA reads TGTGCCAGCAGTGAAGGCTGGGGACAGCACTACGAGCAGTACGTC.

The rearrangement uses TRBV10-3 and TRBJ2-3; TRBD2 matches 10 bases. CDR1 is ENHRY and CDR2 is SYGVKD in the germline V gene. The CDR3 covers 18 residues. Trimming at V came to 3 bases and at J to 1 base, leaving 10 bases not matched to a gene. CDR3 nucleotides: TGTGCCATCAGTGAACCTAGCGGGAGCGCCGTGGGCACAGATACGCAGTATTTT. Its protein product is CAISEPSGSAVGTDTQYF.

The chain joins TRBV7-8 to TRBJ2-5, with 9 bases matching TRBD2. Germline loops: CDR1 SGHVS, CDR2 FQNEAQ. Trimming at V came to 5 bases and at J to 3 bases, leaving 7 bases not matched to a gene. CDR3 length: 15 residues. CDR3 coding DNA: TGTGCCAGCAGCCGCGGCCTAGCGGGGAAAGAGACCCAGTACTTC. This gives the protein CASSRGLAGKETQYF.